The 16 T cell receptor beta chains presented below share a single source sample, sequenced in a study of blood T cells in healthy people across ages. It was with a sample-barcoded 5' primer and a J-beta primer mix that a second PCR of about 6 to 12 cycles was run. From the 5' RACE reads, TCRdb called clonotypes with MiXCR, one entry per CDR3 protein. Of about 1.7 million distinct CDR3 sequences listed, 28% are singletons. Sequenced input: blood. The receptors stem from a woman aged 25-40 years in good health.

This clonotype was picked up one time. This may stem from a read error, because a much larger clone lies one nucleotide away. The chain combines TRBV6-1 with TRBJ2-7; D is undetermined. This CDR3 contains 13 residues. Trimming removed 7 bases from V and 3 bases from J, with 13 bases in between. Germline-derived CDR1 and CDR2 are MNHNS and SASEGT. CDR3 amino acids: CASKEEVYYEQYF. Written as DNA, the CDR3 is TGTGCCAGCAAGGAAGAGGTGTACTACGAGCAGTACTTC.

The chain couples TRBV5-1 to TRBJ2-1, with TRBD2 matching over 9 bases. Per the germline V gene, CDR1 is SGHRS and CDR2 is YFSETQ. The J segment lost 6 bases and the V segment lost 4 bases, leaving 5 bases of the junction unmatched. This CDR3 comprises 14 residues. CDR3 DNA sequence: TGCGCCAGCAGCGAACTAGCGGGTTCCAATGAGCAGTTCTTC. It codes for CASSELAGSNEQFF.

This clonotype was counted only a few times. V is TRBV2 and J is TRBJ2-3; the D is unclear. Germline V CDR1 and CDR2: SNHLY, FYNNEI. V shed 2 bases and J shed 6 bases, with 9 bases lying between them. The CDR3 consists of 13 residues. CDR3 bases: TGTGCCAGCAGTGAACAGCGTCCCGATACGCAGTATTTT. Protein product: CASSEQRPDTQYF.

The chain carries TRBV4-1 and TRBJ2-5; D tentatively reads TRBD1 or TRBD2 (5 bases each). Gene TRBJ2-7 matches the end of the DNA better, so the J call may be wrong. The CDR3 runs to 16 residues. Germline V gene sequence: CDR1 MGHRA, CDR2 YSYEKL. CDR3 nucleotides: TGCGCCAGCAGCCAACAGGGAGATCCCGGGTTCAGCGAGCAGTACTTC. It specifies CASSQQGDPGFSEQYF.

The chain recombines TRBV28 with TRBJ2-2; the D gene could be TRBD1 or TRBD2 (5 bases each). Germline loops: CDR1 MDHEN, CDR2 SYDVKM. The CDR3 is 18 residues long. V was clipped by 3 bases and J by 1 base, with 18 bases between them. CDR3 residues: CASSFAMGRTLNTGELFF. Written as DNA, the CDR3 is TGTGCCAGCAGTTTTGCGATGGGACGGACCCTGAACACCGGGGAGCTGTTTTTT.

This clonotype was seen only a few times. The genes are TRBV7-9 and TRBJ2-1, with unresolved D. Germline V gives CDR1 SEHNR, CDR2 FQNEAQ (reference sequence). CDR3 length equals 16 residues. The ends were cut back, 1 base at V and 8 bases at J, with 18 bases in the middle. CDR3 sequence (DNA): TGTGCCAGCAGCTTAGGAGACAACCCCATCACGGATGAGCAGTTCTTC. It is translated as CASSLGDNPITDEQFF.

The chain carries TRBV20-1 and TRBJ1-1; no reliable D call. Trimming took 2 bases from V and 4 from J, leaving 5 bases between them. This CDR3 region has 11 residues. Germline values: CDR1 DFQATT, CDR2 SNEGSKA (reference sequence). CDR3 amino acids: CSARICTEAFF. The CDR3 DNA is TGCAGTGCTAGAATCTGCACTGAAGCTTTCTTT.

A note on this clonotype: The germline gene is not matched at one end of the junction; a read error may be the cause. The CDR3 coding sequence is TGCAGCGTTGGAGCTCGGACAGGACTGGCAAACTTT. Encoded protein: CSVGARTGLANF. The chain carries TRBV29-1 and TRBJ2-3, with TRBD1 matching over 7 bases. This CDR3 is 12 amino acids long. Germline CDR1 and CDR2: SQVTM and ANQGSEA.

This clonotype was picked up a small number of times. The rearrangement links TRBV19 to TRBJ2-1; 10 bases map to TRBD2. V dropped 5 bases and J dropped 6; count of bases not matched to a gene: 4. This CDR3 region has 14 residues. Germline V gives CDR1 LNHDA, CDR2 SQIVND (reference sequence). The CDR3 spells CASSRPSGGNEQFF. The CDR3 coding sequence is TGTGCCAGTAGTCGCCCTAGCGGGGGCAATGAGCAGTTCTTC.

The CDR3: CASSFWAGGNEQFF. The CDR3 DNA reads TGTGCCAGCAGTTTTTGGGCAGGGGGCAATGAGCAGTTCTTC. V gene TRBV12-3 or TRBV12-4 combines with J gene TRBJ2-1; 7 bases agree with TRBD1. After removal of 3 bases from V and 6 bases from J, the junction contained 5 bases not matched to a gene. This CDR3 is 14 amino acids long.

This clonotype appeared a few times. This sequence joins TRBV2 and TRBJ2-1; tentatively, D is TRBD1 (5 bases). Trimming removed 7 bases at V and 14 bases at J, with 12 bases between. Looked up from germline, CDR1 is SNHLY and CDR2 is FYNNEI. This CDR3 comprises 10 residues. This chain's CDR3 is CASNRDSEFF. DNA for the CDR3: TGTGCCAGCAACCGAGACAGCGAGTTCTTC.

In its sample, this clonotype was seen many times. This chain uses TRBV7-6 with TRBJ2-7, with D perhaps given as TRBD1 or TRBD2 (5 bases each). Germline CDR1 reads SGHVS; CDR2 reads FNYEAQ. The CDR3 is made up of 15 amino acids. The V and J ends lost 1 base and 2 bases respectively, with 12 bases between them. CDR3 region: CASSLVRDPAYEQYF. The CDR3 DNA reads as TGTGCCAGCAGCTTAGTACGGGACCCAGCCTACGAGCAGTACTTC.

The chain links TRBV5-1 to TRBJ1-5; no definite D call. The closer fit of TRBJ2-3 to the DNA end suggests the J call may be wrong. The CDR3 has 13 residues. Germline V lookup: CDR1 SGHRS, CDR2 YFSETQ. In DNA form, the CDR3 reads TGCGCCAGCAGCTTCGGCAGCAATCAGCCCCAGTATTTT. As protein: CASSFGSNQPQYF.

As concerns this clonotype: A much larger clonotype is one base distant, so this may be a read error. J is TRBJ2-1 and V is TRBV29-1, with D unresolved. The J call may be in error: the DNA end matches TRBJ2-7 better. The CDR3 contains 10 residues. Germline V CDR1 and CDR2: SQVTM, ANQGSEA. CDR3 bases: TGCAGCGCCGAGTGGAATGAGCAGTACTTC. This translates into CSAEWNEQYF.

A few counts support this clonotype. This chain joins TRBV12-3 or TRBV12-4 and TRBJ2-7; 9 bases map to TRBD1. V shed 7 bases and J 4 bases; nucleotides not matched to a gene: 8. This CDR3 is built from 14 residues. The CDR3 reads CASNPQGARYEQYF. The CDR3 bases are TGTGCCAGCAACCCACAGGGGGCGCGGTACGAGCAGTACTTC.

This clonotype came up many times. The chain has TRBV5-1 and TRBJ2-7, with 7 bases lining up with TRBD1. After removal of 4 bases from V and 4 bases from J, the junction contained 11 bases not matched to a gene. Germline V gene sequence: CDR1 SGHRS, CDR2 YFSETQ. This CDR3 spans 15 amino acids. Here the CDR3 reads CASSQTLTGFYEQYF. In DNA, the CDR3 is TGCGCCAGCAGCCAGACCCTGACAGGGTTTTACGAGCAGTACTTC.